These 5 T cell receptor beta chains came from one sample sequenced in a study of blood T cell repertoires in COVID-19. Method: immunoSEQ multiplex PCR; TCRdb's copy keeps in-frame clones and lacks some. The table lists around 270,000 clones, around 89% of them singletons, with approximately 4.6% in the top ten. The sequencing sample was made of peripheral blood. All receptors derive from a man in his forties with acute or convalescent COVID-19.

CDR3 amino acids: CASSAGTLNTGELFF. Written as DNA, the CDR3 is TGCGCCAGCAGTGCCGGGACACTGAACACCGGGGAGCTGTTTTTT. The rearrangement uses TRBV10-1 and TRBJ2-2; D might be TRBD1 (6 bases). CDR1 and CDR2 (germline): WNHNN, SYGVQD (reference sequence). Between the trimmed V and J ends, which lost 4 bases and 1 base, there was a span of 10 bases. The CDR3 length is 15 residues.

The V call is TRBV19, the J call TRBJ1-5; 7 positions agree with TRBD1. There are 16 residues in the CDR3. Trimming removed 5 bases from V and 1 base from J; junction bases left unmatched: 8. Per germline, CDR1 LNHDA and CDR2 SQIVND (reference sequence). CDR3 loop: CASSPHRQGSNQPQHF. CDR3 bases: TGTGCCAGTAGTCCTCACCGACAGGGCAGCAATCAGCCCCAGCATTTT.

V and J are TRBV30 and TRBJ1-6, with D tentatively TRBD1 (6 bases). Germline CDR1 is GTSNPN and CDR2 is SVGIG (reference sequence). Trimming took off 3 bases at V and 5 bases at J, with 8 bases between the two ends. This CDR3 is 13 amino acids long. The CDR3, as DNA: TGTGCCTGGAGAAGACAGGATAATTCACCCCTCCACTTT. Translation: CAWRRQDNSPLHF.

J is TRBJ2-3 and V is TRBV4-1; TRBD1 matches at 8 bases. The CDR3 runs to 15 residues. Germline loops: CDR1 MGHRA, CDR2 YSYEKL. Trimming took 4 bases from V and 5 from J; bases not matched to a gene: 8. The CDR3 sequence: CASSLKDRVGDTQYF. CDR3 DNA: TGCGCCAGCAGCCTCAAGGACAGGGTTGGAGATACGCAGTATTTT.

J is TRBJ1-2 and V is TRBV9; no reliable D call. Germline-derived CDR1 and CDR2 are SGDLS and YYNGEE. V was pared by 4 bases and J by 3 bases, with 4 bases between. This CDR3 contains 11 residues. The CDR3 coding sequence is TGTGCCAGCAGCCGAGACTATGGCTACACCTTC. Protein product: CASSRDYGYTF. Variable domain in full (rest from reference TRBV9 and TRBJ1-2): DSGVTQTPKHLITATGQRVTLRCSPRSGDLSVYWYQQSLDQGLQFLIQYYNGEERAKGNILERFSAQQFPDLHSELNLSSLELGDSALYFCASSRDYGYTFGSGTRLTVV.